The clone carrying this T cell receptor beta chain was counted between two and nine times. Its target is unknown. The data were obtained in a study of cytomegalovirus exposure and HLA in healthy donors. Whole-study results and caveats: Some V segments, including TRBV6-2 and TRBV6-3, were excluded as indistinguishable.

When sampled, the donors appeared nominally healthy, though they likely had unrecorded immune exposures. 60 Vbeta and 13 Jbeta primers were used in PCR. Original data processing: An analysis that came later counted 80 million or so unique TCR beta chains, around 12 million shared. Profiling relied on immunoSEQ multiplex PCR, and the TCRdb table lists in-frame clones only, not all of them. Clone size and the V and J calls come from that table; the DNA yielded D and trimming. This table holds some 97,000 clones, more than 65% found once. The CDR3 runs to 14 residues. V trimming: 6 bases; J trimming: 9 bases; junction bases outside the gene matches: 10. Germline V gene sequence: CDR1 KGHSH, CDR2 LQKENI.

This sequence was found in a woman in her fifties or sixties in good health and CMV-seropositive. The sequenced sample was PBMCs. The chain links TRBV18 to TRBJ2-1, with 8 bases fitting TRBD1. The CDR3 bases are TGTGCCAGCTCCCGAGACAGGGGTCGCGGTGAGCAGTTCTTC. Residues: CASSRDRGRGEQFF.